The 10 T cell receptor beta chains below were found in one sample sequenced in a study of low-dose radiotherapy and immunotherapy resistance in tumors. Primers used for first-strand cDNA, a TRAV- and TRBV-specific set, covered both alpha and beta chains. With a constant-region primer and a V-primer adapter, TCRs were subjected to 20 PCR cycles of amplification. TCRdb reanalysed the reads using MiXCR and keeps one entry per CDR3 protein. The table has approximately 45,000 distinct CDR3 sequences, less than 30% seen once. The time point here: after trial treatment. As for treatment: LDRT plus nivolumab, ipilimumab, low-dose cyclophosphamide and aspirin (RACIN trial). The source material was PBMCs, sampled after low-dose radiotherapy plus immunotherapy. The receptor source for this set is a male donor with prostate cancer.

This clonotype was counted many times. V and J are TRBV12-3 or TRBV12-4 and TRBJ1-2, with unresolved D. Trimming removed 4 bases at V and 4 bases at J, with 19 bases between. This CDR3 region has 16 residues. CDR3 nucleotides: TGTGCCAGCAGTTCCTCGGGAATGAACCCGGGCTATGGCTACACCTTC. Translated: CASSSSGMNPGYGYTF.

This clonotype was counted many times. The chain is built from TRBV18 and TRBJ1-2; maybe TRBD1 (6 bases). V lost 3 bases and J 6 bases, leaving 17 bases between the germline ends. The CDR3 loop spans 15 amino acids. Germline V gives CDR1 KGHSH, CDR2 LQKENI. The CDR3 DNA reads as TGTGCCAGCTCACCCCCATCCGGGGACATGCATGGCTACACCTTC. It codes for CASSPPSGDMHGYTF.

This clonotype was observed at least ten times. The chain has TRBV11-1 and TRBJ2-1; D is ambiguous. The CDR3 is 14 amino acids. Trimming stripped 0 bases from V and 5 bases from J, with 8 bases between. CDR1 SGHAT and CDR2 FQDESV come from the germline V gene (reference sequence). The CDR3 sequence is CASSLAPLNNEQFF. The CDR3 bases are TGTGCCAGCAGCTTAGCGCCCCTAAACAATGAGCAGTTCTTC.

This chain connects TRBV6-6 to TRBJ1-1, with D possibly TRBD1 on 6 matching bases. The germline gives CDR1 MNHNY, CDR2 SVGAGI (reference sequence). The CDR3 has 13 amino acids. Trimming left V 7 bases short and J 4 bases short, with 13 bases between. The CDR3 spells CASTWQGSTEAFF. The CDR3 coding sequence is TGTGCCAGCACATGGCAGGGGAGCACTGAAGCTTTCTTT.

This clonotype has only one observation. A far larger clone lies a single base away; this is likely a read error. This chain uses TRBV7-6 with TRBJ2-1, with 7 bases identical to TRBD2. J gave up 2 bases and V 2 bases, and 9 bases lay outside the gene matches. The CDR3 has 17 amino acids. Germline CDR1 and CDR2: SGHVS and FNYEAQ. CDR3 loop: CASSLWLGTNPYNEQFF. The CDR3 DNA is TGTGCCAGCAGCTTATGGCTTGGGACTAACCCCTACAATGAGCAGTTCTTC.

This clonotype was seen ten or more times. V and J are TRBV12-3 or TRBV12-4 and TRBJ2-1, with TRBD2 matching 11 bases. Trimming removed 1 base from V and 10 bases from J; junction bases left unmatched: 9. The CDR3 spans 16 residues. The CDR3 protein is CASSLGRRLAGNEQFF. The DNA for the CDR3 is TGTGCCAGCAGTTTAGGTCGTAGACTAGCGGGAAACGAGCAGTTCTTC.

Turning to this clonotype: One base separates it from a far larger clone, so it is likely a read error. This rearrangement joins TRBV10-2 to TRBJ2-1; D unclear. Germline V CDR1 and CDR2: WSHSY, SAAADI. The CDR3 totals 16 residues. V was clipped by 3 bases and J by 10 bases, with 22 bases between them. In DNA, the CDR3 is TGCGCCAGCAGTGACCTCATGAGGTCCTTCTCCTACGAGCAGTTCTTC. The encoded protein is CASSDLMRSFSYEQFF.

This clonotype was seen a handful of times. This sequence joins TRBV19 and TRBJ1-1, with no clear D. The CDR3 consists of 14 residues. CDR1 is LNHDA and CDR2 is SQIVND in the germline V gene (reference sequence). V lost 4 bases, J lost 4 bases, and 13 bases lay in between. DNA of the CDR3: TGTGCCAGTAGTACCTACGTGAGAGCCACTGAAGCTTTCTTT. Translated, it gives CASSTYVRATEAFF.

This clonotype was found once. This chain connects TRBV24-1 to TRBJ2-1; no firm D call. V dropped 1 base and J dropped 0 bases, with 3 bases sitting between them. Germline CDR1 and CDR2: KGHDR and SFDVKD. This CDR3 spans 14 amino acids. The CDR3 coding sequence is TGTGCCACCAGTGATTTAGCCTCCTACAATGAGCAGTTCTTC. It encodes CATSDLASYNEQFF.

This clonotype was seen a handful of times. This chain connects TRBV5-1 to TRBJ2-7; 9 nucleotides line up with TRBD2. From germline, CDR1 is SGHRS and CDR2 YFSETQ. The junction had 5 bases not matched to a gene; V was cut back by 4 bases and J by 0 bases. There are 15 residues in the CDR3. The CDR3 sequence is CASSRSGGSSYEQYF. CDR3 nucleotide sequence: TGCGCCAGCAGCCGCAGCGGGGGGAGCTCCTACGAGCAGTACTTC. The full variable domain, its missing parts supplied by reference TRBV5-1 and TRBJ2-7, is KAGVTQTPRYLIKTRGQQVTLSCSPISGHRSVSWYQQTPGQGLQFLFEYFSETQRNKGNFPGRFSGRQFSNSRSEMNVSTLELGDSALYLCASSRSGGSSYEQYFGPGTRLTVT.